This T cell receptor (beta chain) originates from a study of blood T cell repertoires in COVID-19. Sequenced by immunoSEQ multiplex PCR; TCRdb stores in-frame clones only, minus some. The data contain some 220,000 clones, roughly 80% of them singletons. The V gene's germline CDR1 is SQVTM and CDR2 ANQGSEA. Trimming shortened V by 6 bases and J by 2 bases, and 11 bases separated the two germline ends. The CDR3 spans 12 residues. The source material was peripheral blood. The TCR comes from a woman between 65 and 79 years old with COVID-19, enrolled during active disease. The chain is built from TRBV29-1 and TRBJ2-7; D call uncertain. Here the CDR3 DNA reads TGCAGCGTGCCCACAGATGCCTACGAGCAGTACTTC. Its translation is CSVPTDAYEQYF.